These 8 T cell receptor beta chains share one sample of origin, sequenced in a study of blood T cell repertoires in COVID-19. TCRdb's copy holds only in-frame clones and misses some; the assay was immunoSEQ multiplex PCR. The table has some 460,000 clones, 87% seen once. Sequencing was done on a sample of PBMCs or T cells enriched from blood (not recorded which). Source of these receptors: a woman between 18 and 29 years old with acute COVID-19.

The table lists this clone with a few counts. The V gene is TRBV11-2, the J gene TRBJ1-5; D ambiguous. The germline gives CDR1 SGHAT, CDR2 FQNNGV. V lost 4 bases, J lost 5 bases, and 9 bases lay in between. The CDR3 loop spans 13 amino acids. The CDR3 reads CASSSGRDQPQHF. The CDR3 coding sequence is TGTGCCAGCAGCTCCGGGAGAGATCAGCCCCAGCATTTT.

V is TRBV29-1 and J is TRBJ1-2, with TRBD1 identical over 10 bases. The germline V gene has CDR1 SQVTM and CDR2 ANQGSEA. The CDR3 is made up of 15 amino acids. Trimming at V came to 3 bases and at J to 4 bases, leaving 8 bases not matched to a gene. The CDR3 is CSVEGVWTGGYGYTF. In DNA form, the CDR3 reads TGCAGCGTTGAGGGGGTCTGGACAGGGGGCTATGGCTACACCTTC.

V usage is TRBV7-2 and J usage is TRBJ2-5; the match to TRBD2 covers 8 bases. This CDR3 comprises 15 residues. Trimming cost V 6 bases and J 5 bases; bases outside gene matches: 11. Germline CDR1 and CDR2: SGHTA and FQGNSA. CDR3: CASSTAGLVMETQYF. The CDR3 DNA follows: TGTGCCAGCAGTACCGCGGGACTAGTCATGGAGACCCAGTACTTC.

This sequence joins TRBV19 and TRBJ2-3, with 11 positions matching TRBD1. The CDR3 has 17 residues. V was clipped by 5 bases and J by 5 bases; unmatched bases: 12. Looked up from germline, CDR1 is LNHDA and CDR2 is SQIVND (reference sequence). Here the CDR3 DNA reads TGTGCCAGTAGTTTTGCGCACGGACAGGGGGCTATAGATACGCAGTATTTT. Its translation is CASSFAHGQGAIDTQYF.

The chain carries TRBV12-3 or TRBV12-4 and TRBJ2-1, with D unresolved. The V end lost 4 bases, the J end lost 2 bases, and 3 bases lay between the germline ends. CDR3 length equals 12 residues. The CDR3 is CASSSAYNEQFF. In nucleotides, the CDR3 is TGTGCCAGCAGTTCAGCCTACAATGAGCAGTTCTTC.

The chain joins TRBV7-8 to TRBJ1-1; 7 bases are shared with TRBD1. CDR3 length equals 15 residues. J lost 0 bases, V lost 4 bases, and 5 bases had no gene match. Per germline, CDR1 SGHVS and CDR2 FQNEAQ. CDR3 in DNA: TGTGCCAGCAGCTCCAGGGACAGATTGAACACTGAAGCTTTCTTT. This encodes CASSSRDRLNTEAFF.

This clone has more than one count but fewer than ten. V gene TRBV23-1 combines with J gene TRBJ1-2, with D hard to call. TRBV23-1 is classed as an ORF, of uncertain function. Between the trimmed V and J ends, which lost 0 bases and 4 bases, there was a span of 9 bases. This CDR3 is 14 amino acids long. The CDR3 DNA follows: TGCGCCAGCAGTCAATCGTCGGCGGGCTATGGCTACACCTTC. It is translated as CASSQSSAGYGYTF.

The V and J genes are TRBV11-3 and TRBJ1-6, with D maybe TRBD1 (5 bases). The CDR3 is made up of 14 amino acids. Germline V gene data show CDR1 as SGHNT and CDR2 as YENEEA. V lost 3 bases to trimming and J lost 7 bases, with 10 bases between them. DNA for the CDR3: TGTGCCAGCAGCTTGCAGGGCGACAATTCACCCCTCCACTTT. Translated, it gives CASSLQGDNSPLHF.